These 29 T cell receptor beta chains came from one sample sequenced in a study of cytomegalovirus exposure and HLA in healthy donors. Amplification used 60 Vbeta primers and 13 Jbeta primers. TCRdb keeps only in-frame clones here, not all; method: immunoSEQ multiplex PCR. The repertoire holds about 96,000 clones, with 65% to 80% as singletons. The source material was PBMCs. Receptor source: a man aged 25 to 45 in good health and CMV-seronegative.

The chain combines TRBV5-1 with TRBJ1-2; 9 bases are a match to TRBD1. Germline V gene data show CDR1 as SGHRS and CDR2 as YFSETQ. The CDR3 consists of 16 residues. Trimming cost V 0 bases and J 5 bases; bases outside gene matches: 8. The CDR3 nucleotides read TGCGCCAGCAGCTTGGAACCCCTGACAGGGGGATATGGCTACACCTTC. Encoded protein: CASSLEPLTGGYGYTF. Full variable domain (remainder filled in from reference TRBV5-1 and TRBJ1-2): KAGVTQTPRYLIKTRGQQVTLSCSPISGHRSVSWYQQTPGQGLQFLFEYFSETQRNKGNFPGRFSGRQFSNSRSEMNVSTLELGDSALYLCASSLEPLTGGYGYTFGSGTRLTVV.

V usage is TRBV18 and J usage is TRBJ1-5, with 7 bases lining up with TRBD1. Trimming took 6 bases from V and 8 from J; bases not matched to a gene: 7. CDR3 size: 13 residues. Germline V CDR1 and CDR2: KGHSH, LQKENI. The CDR3, as DNA: TGTGCCAGCTCCGACAGGGCCCTGGAGCCCCAGCATTTT. Its translation: CASSDRALEPQHF.

The chain recombines TRBV5-1 with TRBJ2-1; 7 bases line up with TRBD1. From germline, CDR1 is SGHRS and CDR2 YFSETQ. This CDR3 is built from 14 residues. V trimming: 2 bases; J trimming: 6 bases; junction bases outside the gene matches: 5. CDR3 nucleotides: TGCGCCAGCAGCTTCGGGACAGTGCCCAATGAGCAGTTCTTC. Its translation: CASSFGTVPNEQFF.

The gene calls are TRBV5-1 and TRBJ1-1, with unresolved D. Germline CDR1 SGHRS, CDR2 YFSETQ. Trimming took 7 bases from V and 1 from J, leaving 17 bases between them. The CDR3 loop spans 15 amino acids. DNA of the CDR3: TGCGCCAGCCGCCATCCCGTAGGCGGGAACACTGAAGCTTTCTTT. This sequence encodes CASRHPVGGNTEAFF. The full variable domain, in which reference TRBV5-1 and TRBJ1-1 provide the parts outside the CDR3, is KAGVTQTPRYLIKTRGQQVTLSCSPISGHRSVSWYQQTPGQGLQFLFEYFSETQRNKGNFPGRFSGRQFSNSRSEMNVSTLELGDSALYLCASRHPVGGNTEAFFGQGTRLTVV.

The chain employs TRBV5-6 and TRBJ2-7; TRBD2 matches at 9 bases. The CDR3 consists of 15 residues. In germline, CDR1 is SGHDT, CDR2 YYEEEE. J lost 5 bases, V lost 1 base, and 7 bases had no gene match. DNA for the CDR3: TGTGCCAGCAGCTTGTGGCGGGGGGGCCCCCACGAGCAGTACTTC. This encodes CASSLWRGGPHEQYF.

This rearrangement joins TRBV7-2 to TRBJ2-7; possible D gene TRBD1, 6 bases. The CDR3 runs 14 residues. In germline, CDR1 is SGHTA, CDR2 FQGNSA. Between the trimmed V and J ends, which lost 5 bases and 8 bases, there was a span of 19 bases. CDR3: CASSAKTGFTKQYF. In DNA, the CDR3 is TGTGCCAGCAGCGCCAAGACAGGTTTCACGAAGCAGTACTTC.

The chain joins TRBV27 to TRBJ2-7; D gene unclear. Trimming pared 10 bases from V and 0 bases from J, leaving 16 bases between. The CDR3 has 14 residues. Germline CDR1 is MNHEY and CDR2 is SMNVEV (reference sequence). The CDR3 DNA is TGTGCCACCTCTACTGGGCTCGGCTCCTACGAGCAGTACTTC. It is translated as CATSTGLGSYEQYF.

The V gene is TRBV5-4, the J gene TRBJ1-6, with D perhaps matching TRBD1 (6 bases). V shed 3 bases and J shed 10 bases, with 23 bases lying between them. The CDR3 runs 17 residues. Germline CDR1 and CDR2: SGHNT and YYREEE (reference sequence). The chain's CDR3 is CASSWGGVIEGTSPLHF. Here the CDR3 DNA reads TGTGCCAGCAGCTGGGGGGGGGTGATAGAGGGGACATCACCCCTCCACTTT.

The gene calls are TRBV27 and TRBJ1-4; no clear D gene. Germline CDR1 MNHEY, CDR2 SMNVEV (reference sequence). The CDR3 has 14 residues. Trimming shortened V by 5 bases and J by 14 bases, and 21 bases separated the two germline ends. In DNA form, the CDR3 reads TGTGCCAGCAGTCCACTGGGTACAGCCCCAAGGCTGTTTTTT. It codes for CASSPLGTAPRLFF.

The chain carries TRBV5-4 and TRBJ1-4; 8 bases line up with TRBD1. The CDR3 contains 15 residues. J was trimmed by 7 bases and V by 4 bases; bases with no gene match: 9. The germline CDR1 and CDR2 sequences are SGHNT and YYREEE (reference sequence). The CDR3 DNA follows: TGTGCCAGCAGCCTCAGGACAGGGATTAGTGAAAAACTGTTTTTT. The encoded protein is CASSLRTGISEKLFF.

The chain uses TRBV5-1 and TRBJ2-3, with D possibly matching TRBD2 (5 bases). The CDR3 loop spans 15 amino acids. Germline loops: CDR1 SGHRS, CDR2 YFSETQ. The germline V and J ends were trimmed by 2 bases and 3 bases, with 13 bases remaining between them. The CDR3 reads CASSLPPTGTDTQYF. The CDR3, as DNA: TGCGCCAGCAGCTTACCACCCACGGGAACAGATACGCAGTATTTT.

CDR3 residues: CASRRGGTEAFF. As DNA, the CDR3 is TGTGCCAGCCGTCGCGGGGGCACTGAAGCTTTCTTT. The chain joins TRBV2 to TRBJ1-1, with a tentative D call TRBD1 (5 bases). The CDR3 runs 12 residues. V shed 8 bases and J shed 4 bases, with 11 bases lying between them. Germline values: CDR1 SNHLY, CDR2 FYNNEI.

The V call is TRBV28, the J call TRBJ1-4; 9 nucleotides agree with TRBD1. With V trimmed by 4 bases and J by 2 bases, 11 bases remained unmatched. Germline lookup yields CDR1 MDHEN and CDR2 SYDVKM. CDR3 length: 18 amino acids. The CDR3 coding sequence is TGTGCCAGCAGTTCCCGGGACAGGGTATTAGGGACTAATGAAAAACTGTTTTTT. Translating gives CASSSRDRVLGTNEKLFF. Looking up the rest from reference TRBV28 and TRBJ1-4 gives the full variable domain: DVKVTQSSRYLVKRTGEKVFLECVQDMDHENMFWYRQDPGLGLRLIYFSYDVKMKEKGDIPEGYSVSREKKERFSLILESASTNQTSMYLCASSSRDRVLGTNEKLFFGSGTQLSVL.

This clone has a handful of counts. The chain is built from TRBV5-1 and TRBJ1-1, with D maybe TRBD1 (6 bases). CDR3 length: 16 amino acids. The V and J ends lost 0 bases and 3 bases respectively, with 15 bases between them. CDR1 is SGHRS, CDR2 YFSETQ, per germline. Written as DNA, the CDR3 is TGCGCCAGCAGCTTGGAGGGGGTAGGCCTCTACACTGAAGCTTTCTTT. It translates to CASSLEGVGLYTEAFF.

This rearrangement joins TRBV4-2 to TRBJ1-5; no definite D call. With 4 bases removed from V and 1 base from J, the gap between germline ends came to 14 bases. The germline gives CDR1 LGHNA, CDR2 YNFKEQ. CDR3 size: 16 residues. The DNA for the CDR3 is TGTGCCAGCAGCCCCTCCCACAGAAACAGCAATCAGCCCCAGCATTTT. Translated, it gives CASSPSHRNSNQPQHF.

This chain joins TRBV11-3 and TRBJ1-4; D ambiguous. Looked up from germline, CDR1 is SGHNT and CDR2 is YENEEA. This CDR3 comprises 15 residues. The ends were cut back, 1 base at V and 4 bases at J, with 10 bases in the middle. The CDR3 nucleotides are TGTGCCAGCAGCTTAGGAACAGCGGGTAATGAAAAACTGTTTTTT. Protein sequence: CASSLGTAGNEKLFF. Full variable domain (missing parts from reference TRBV11-3 and TRBJ1-4): EAGVVQSPRYKIIEKKQPVAFWCNPISGHNTLYWYLQNLGQGPELLIRYENEEAVDDSQLPKDRFSAERLKGVDSTLKIQPAELGDSAVYLCASSLGTAGNEKLFFGSGTQLSVL.

The J gene is TRBJ2-3, the V gene TRBV6-6; no definite D call. Germline values: CDR1 MNHNY, CDR2 SVGAGI (reference sequence). The CDR3 length is 16 residues. V was pared by 2 bases and J by 2 bases, with 14 bases between. The CDR3 here is CASSYSPNGNTDTQYF. Written as DNA, the CDR3 is TGTGCCAGCAGTTACAGTCCCAACGGTAACACAGATACGCAGTATTTT.

The V call is TRBV19, the J call TRBJ1-5; 7 bases align to TRBD1. Germline trimming cut 3 bases from V and 4 bases from J; bases unmatched to any gene: 3. The CDR3 spans 14 residues. Germline loops: CDR1 LNHDA, CDR2 SQIVND (reference sequence). This CDR3 is CASSMPGQNQPQHF. DNA of the CDR3: TGTGCCAGTAGTATGCCGGGACAGAATCAGCCCCAGCATTTT. The whole variable domain, filled in from reference TRBV19 and TRBJ1-5, reads DGGITQSPKYLFRKEGQNVTLSCEQNLNHDAMYWYRQDPGQGLRLIYYSQIVNDFQKGDIAEGYSVSREKKESFPLTVTSAQKNPTAFYLCASSMPGQNQPQHFGDGTRLSIL.

This clone occurred a few times. The rearrangement links TRBV5-1 to TRBJ2-7, with TRBD1 as a possible D gene (5 bases). The CDR3 totals 14 residues. V lost 4 bases and J 5 bases, leaving 16 bases between the germline ends. Germline CDR1 and CDR2: SGHRS and YFSETQ. The CDR3 is CASSRTGGLDEQYF. In nucleotides, the CDR3 is TGCGCCAGCAGCCGAACAGGTGGCCTGGACGAGCAGTACTTC.

The CDR3 is CASSLAGTGAADTQYF. CDR3 coding DNA: TGTGCCAGCAGCTTAGCGGGCACAGGGGCGGCAGATACGCAGTATTTT. The rearrangement joins TRBV7-9 to TRBJ2-3; 7 bases align to TRBD1. In germline, CDR1 is SEHNR, CDR2 FQNEAQ (reference sequence). With 0 bases clipped from V and 4 bases from J, the junction kept 7 bases outside the gene matches. The CDR3 is 16 amino acids.

V gene TRBV5-1 combines with J gene TRBJ2-6; D is undetermined. V was pared by 1 base and J by 0 bases, with 5 bases between. The germline gives CDR1 SGHRS, CDR2 YFSETQ. This CDR3 is built from 15 residues. The DNA for the CDR3 is TGCGCCAGCAGCTTGTCCCGCTCTGGGGCCAACGTCCTGACTTTC. This gives the protein CASSLSRSGANVLTF.

This chain links TRBV6-5 with TRBJ1-1, with D perhaps TRBD1 (5 bases). The CDR3 length is 14 residues. V lost 0 bases and J lost 4, with 9 bases in between. Looked up from germline, CDR1 is MNHEY and CDR2 is SVGAGI. This chain's CDR3 is CASSYSLQATEAFF. CDR3 nucleotide sequence: TGTGCCAGCAGTTACTCCCTACAGGCCACTGAAGCTTTCTTT.

The chain is built from TRBV2 and TRBJ2-5; 8 bases fit TRBD2. V lost 2 bases to trimming and J lost 2 bases; unmatched junction nucleotides: 7. The CDR3 spans 16 residues. Germline V gene data show CDR1 as SNHLY and CDR2 as FYNNEI. The CDR3 loop is CASSELGSSGQETQYF. In DNA form, the CDR3 reads TGTGCCAGCAGTGAATTAGGGTCTAGCGGGCAAGAGACCCAGTACTTC. Full variable domain (missing parts from reference TRBV2 and TRBJ2-5): EPEVTQTPSHQVTQMGQEVILRCVPISNHLYFYWYRQILGQKVEFLVSFYNNEISEKSEIFDDQFSVERPDGSNFTLKIRSTKLEDSAMYFCASSELGSSGQETQYFGPGTRLLVL.

This clone was observed once. CDR3 DNA sequence: TGTGCCTGGAACGTACGGGACAGGGGCAATCAGCCCCAGCATTTT. It codes for CAWNVRDRGNQPQHF. This chain connects TRBV30 to TRBJ1-5, with 9 bases identical to TRBD1. The V segment lost 4 bases and the J segment 2 bases; nucleotides outside the gene matches: 6. Germline V gene sequence: CDR1 GTSNPN, CDR2 SVGIG (reference sequence). The CDR3 totals 15 residues.

This clone turned up a few times. The chain joins TRBV7-9 to TRBJ1-5, with 7 positions matching TRBD1. This CDR3 has 14 amino acids. From germline, CDR1 is SEHNR and CDR2 FQNEAQ (reference sequence). V was pared by 4 bases and J by 5 bases, with 5 bases of the junction left unmatched. The chain's CDR3 is CASSSGQQDQPQHF. The CDR3 bases are TGTGCCAGCAGCTCGGGACAGCAGGATCAGCCCCAGCATTTT.

This chain links TRBV28 with TRBJ2-3; the D gene is possibly TRBD2 (7 bases). Germline V gene lookup returns CDR1 MDHEN and CDR2 SYDVKM. Trimming left V 5 bases short and J 2 bases short, with 20 bases between. The CDR3 runs 17 residues. CDR3 DNA: TGTGCCAGCAGTCACCCGGGATGGGGGGGCTACACAGATACGCAGTATTTT. The encoded protein is CASSHPGWGGYTDTQYF.

Notes on this clone: The junction departs from germline at one end; a sequencing error may be responsible. V is TRBV29-1 and J is TRBJ2-7, with D hard to call. Germline CDR1 SQVTM, CDR2 ANQGSEA. This CDR3 is built from 14 residues. The CDR3 is CGVDTRYPSYEQYF. The CDR3 coding sequence is TGCGGCGTTGATACCAGGTACCCCTCCTACGAGCAGTACTTC.

The chain recombines TRBV7-8 with TRBJ1-5; D is unclear. The CDR3 runs 14 residues. CDR1 and CDR2 (germline): SGHVS, FQNEAQ. V lost 3 bases and J 4 bases, leaving 10 bases between the germline ends. The CDR3 DNA sequence: TGTGCCAGCAGCTTCGAGAGGGAGAATCAGCCCCAGCATTTT. Residues: CASSFERENQPQHF.

This sequence joins TRBV4-3 and TRBJ2-5, with 7 nucleotides matching TRBD1. The CDR3 totals 14 residues. V dropped 0 bases and J dropped 3; count of bases not matched to a gene: 1. Germline CDR1 and CDR2: LGHNA and YSLEER. CDR3 coding DNA: TGCGCCAGCAGCCAAGAGACAGGGAAAGAGACCCAGTACTTC. Encoded protein: CASSQETGKETQYF.